A single sample gave rise to the 18 T cell receptor beta chains below, sequenced in a study of blood T cell repertoires in COVID-19 (dated by TCRdb to about 2020). Preparation of the library involved the immunoSEQ multiplex PCR assay. What TCRdb holds here is the immuneACCESS table cut down to in-frame rearrangements. Part of the clones is not present; checked against another copy, under half of the missing clones reflect an unresolved V gene, and the others are unexplained. This sample has about 370,000 clones in its table, and around 91% of those were observed once. Jointly, the top ten make up 5% to 8.5% of the sample. Material for sequencing was peripheral blood. The receptors shown here come from a man aged 18-30 years with active or convalescent COVID-19.

V gene TRBV4-1 combines with J gene TRBJ1-6; D unresolved. This CDR3 region has 17 residues. V was cut by 0 bases and J by 0 bases, with 9 bases left in between. Germline CDR1 is MGHRA and CDR2 is YSYEKL. CDR3 protein: CASSQDHGSSYNSPLHF. As DNA, the CDR3 is TGCGCCAGCAGCCAAGATCACGGGAGCTCCTATAATTCACCCCTCCACTTT.

The chain joins TRBV9 to TRBJ1-3; D is uncertain. The germline CDR1 and CDR2 sequences are SGDLS and YYNGEE. This CDR3 is 16 amino acids long. The V gene lost 7 bases and the J gene lost 3 bases, with 20 bases spanning the gap. The CDR3 reads CASRDVFESSGNTIYF. CDR3 sequence (DNA): TGTGCCAGCCGGGATGTATTTGAATCGAGTGGAAACACCATATATTTT.

V and J are TRBV7-2 and TRBJ2-7; D possibly corresponds to TRBD2 (5 bases). CDR1 is SGHTA, CDR2 FQGNSA, per germline. The CDR3 contains 13 residues. V was trimmed by 3 bases and J by 2 bases, leaving 8 bases between them. CDR3 DNA sequence: TGTGCCAGCAGCTTGTACGGGACCTACGAGCAGTACTTC. It translates to CASSLYGTYEQYF.

This chain connects TRBV4-2 to TRBJ1-1; D not resolved. The CDR3 contains 14 residues. Trimming took 1 base from V and 0 from J, leaving 6 bases between them. Looked up from germline, CDR1 is LGHNA and CDR2 is YNFKEQ. CDR3: CASSQVALNTEAFF. CDR3 nucleotide sequence: TGTGCCAGCAGCCAAGTAGCTTTGAACACTGAAGCTTTCTTT.

V usage is TRBV7-2 and J usage is TRBJ1-6; TRBD1 might be the D (5 bases). V was trimmed by 2 bases and J by 5 bases, leaving 10 bases between them. The CDR3 has 15 residues. Germline V gives CDR1 SGHTA, CDR2 FQGNSA. Written as DNA, the CDR3 is TGTGCCAGCAGCTTATCACAGGTTAATAATTCACCCCTCCACTTT. It yields the protein CASSLSQVNNSPLHF.

The chain uses TRBV11-2 and TRBJ1-1, with D unclear. CDR3 size: 12 residues. Trimming stripped 5 bases from V and 2 bases from J, with 6 bases between. Germline V CDR1 and CDR2: SGHAT, FQNNGV. CDR3 sequence: CASSRENTEAFF. The CDR3 coding sequence is TGTGCCAGCAGCCGAGAAAACACTGAAGCTTTCTTT. Combining the CDR3 with reference TRBV11-2 and TRBJ1-1 gives the whole variable domain EAGVAQSPRYKIIEKRQSVAFWCNPISGHATLYWYQQILGQGPKLLIQFQNNGVVDDSQLPKDRFSAERLKGVDSTLKIQPAKLEDSAVYLCASSRENTEAFFGQGTRLTVV.

This sequence joins TRBV18 and TRBJ2-1; a possible D gene is TRBD2 (5 bases). The V end was cut by 8 bases, the J end by 6 bases, with 11 bases between. Germline V CDR1 and CDR2: KGHSH, LQKENI. This CDR3 contains 12 residues. CDR3 bases: TGTGCCAGCGAAGGACTTTTCAATGAGCAGTTCTTC. This translates into CASEGLFNEQFF.

V usage is TRBV20-1 and J usage is TRBJ2-1; 13 bases map to TRBD2. Losses at the gene ends were 3 bases for V and 7 bases for J; bases not matched to a gene: 12. The CDR3 is 17 amino acids. Germline CDR1 and CDR2: DFQATT and SNEGSKA (reference sequence). The CDR3 here is CSASGGERTSGSNEQFF. CDR3 sequence (DNA): TGCAGTGCTAGTGGGGGTGAACGGACTAGCGGGAGTAATGAGCAGTTCTTC.

The V gene is TRBV19, the J gene TRBJ1-1, with TRBD1 as a possible D gene (5 bases). The V and J ends lost 5 bases and 0 bases respectively, with 10 bases between them. Germline lookup yields CDR1 LNHDA and CDR2 SQIVND (reference sequence). CDR3 length: 14 residues. The CDR3 sequence: CASSLQDLNTEAFF. The CDR3 DNA is TGTGCCAGTAGTTTACAGGACCTGAACACTGAAGCTTTCTTT.

The V gene is TRBV11-2, the J gene TRBJ1-5, with D perhaps matching TRBD1 (6 bases). The CDR3 extends over 13 amino acids. Germline-derived CDR1 and CDR2 are SGHAT and FQNNGV. Trimming left V 5 bases short and J 7 bases short, with 12 bases between. The CDR3: CASSRDRGQPQHF. In DNA form, the CDR3 reads TGTGCCAGCAGCCGAGATAGGGGGCAGCCCCAGCATTTT.

CDR3 nucleotide sequence: TGTGCCAGTCGTGGGGGGCTTTCAGGGGGCGGGAATCAGCCCCAGCATTTT. Amino acids: CASRGGLSGGGNQPQHF. The rearrangement links TRBV19 to TRBJ1-5, with TRBD1 matching 8 bases. The CDR3 covers 17 residues. Germline CDR1 is LNHDA and CDR2 is SQIVND (reference sequence). J lost 4 bases, V lost 8 bases, and 16 bases had no gene match.

The chain links TRBV4-3 to TRBJ2-7; 7 bases are shared with TRBD1. Germline V gene sequence: CDR1 LGHNA, CDR2 YSLEER. Losses at the gene ends were 4 bases for V and 9 bases for J; bases not matched to a gene: 12. This CDR3 region has 14 residues. CDR3 region: CASSPVVGQRGQYF. In DNA form, the CDR3 reads TGCGCCAGCAGCCCAGTGGTGGGACAGCGTGGGCAGTACTTC.

The CDR3 DNA is TGTGCCAGCAGCCCCCGGGACACCAATTCACCCCTCCACTTT. Translating gives CASSPRDTNSPLHF. V is TRBV21-1 and J is TRBJ1-6; TRBD1 is the table's D call, not checked against the DNA. TRBV21-1 is classified as a pseudogene. The CDR3 extends over 14 amino acids.

The CDR3, as DNA: TGTGCCAGCAGCTTAAGTTGGGACAGCTACGAGCAGTACTTC. It is translated as CASSLSWDSYEQYF. The rearrangement joins TRBV7-9 to TRBJ2-7; TRBD1 aligns across 7 bases. V shed 2 bases, J shed 3 bases, and the junction held 4 bases outside the gene matches. The CDR3 is 14 amino acids. The germline CDR1 and CDR2 sequences are SEHNR and FQNEAQ (reference sequence). Combining the CDR3 with reference TRBV7-9 and TRBJ2-7 gives the whole variable domain DTGVSQNPRHKITKRGQNVTFRCDPISEHNRLYWYRQTLGQGPEFLTYFQNEAQLEKSRLLSDRFSAERPKGSFSTLEIQRTEQGDSAMYLCASSLSWDSYEQYFGPGTRLTVT.

This chain links TRBV4-1 with TRBJ2-3; 9 bases match TRBD1. CDR1 MGHRA and CDR2 YSYEKL come from the germline V gene. This CDR3 is 18 amino acids long. V gave up 1 base and J gave up 0 bases; unmatched junction bases: 8. The CDR3 DNA reads TGCGCCAGCAGCCAAGGGGGGGGGACAGGGTTAAGCACAGATACGCAGTATTTT. Its protein product is CASSQGGGTGLSTDTQYF.

The chain has TRBV9 and TRBJ1-1; tentative D call: TRBD1 (6 bases). The CDR3 length is 13 residues. CDR1 SGDLS and CDR2 YYNGEE come from the germline V gene. Trimming pared 3 bases from V and 5 bases from J, leaving 11 bases between. Written as DNA, the CDR3 is TGTGCCAGCAGCGGGGGGCGTGGTACTGAAGCTTTCTTT. It codes for CASSGGRGTEAFF. The whole variable domain, filled in from reference TRBV9 and TRBJ1-1, reads DSGVTQTPKHLITATGQRVTLRCSPRSGDLSVYWYQQSLDQGLQFLIQYYNGEERAKGNILERFSAQQFPDLHSELNLSSLELGDSALYFCASSGGRGTEAFFGQGTRLTVV.

The chain is built from TRBV20-1 and TRBJ2-4, with 7 bases that match TRBD2. The V gene end was trimmed by 3 bases and the J gene end by 6 bases; junction bases not matched to a gene: 5. CDR1 DFQATT and CDR2 SNEGSKA come from the germline V gene (reference sequence). This CDR3 contains 13 residues. The CDR3 sequence is CSASFPGGNIQYF. DNA for the CDR3: TGCAGTGCTAGTTTTCCGGGAGGAAACATTCAGTACTTC.

The genes are TRBV15 and TRBJ2-1; possibly TRBD1 for D (5 bases). Germline V gene lookup returns CDR1 LNHNV and CDR2 YYDKDF (reference sequence). V lost 6 bases and J 3 bases, leaving 9 bases between the germline ends. This CDR3 has 13 amino acids. As DNA, the CDR3 is TGTGCCACCAGACCAGACAGCTACAATGAGCAGTTCTTC. This translates into CATRPDSYNEQFF.